These 32 T cell receptor beta chains came from one sample sequenced in a study of control samples from healthy donors and cancer patients. Clones were read by immunoSEQ multiplex PCR, and TCRdb kept only the in-frame ones, dropping some. Altogether some 79,000 clones are present, roughly 90% being singletons, with the ten largest covering 7.2%. The sequenced material came from blood. The receptor set was obtained from a man between 50 and 59 years old in good health.

J is TRBJ2-3 and V is TRBV7-6; 8 nucleotides agree with TRBD2. CDR3 length: 15 amino acids. Per the germline V gene, CDR1 is SGHVS and CDR2 is FNYEAQ. J was trimmed by 5 bases and V by 5 bases; bases with no gene match: 9. The CDR3 is CASSRKAGAGDTQYF. The CDR3 bases are TGTGCCAGCAGCCGCAAAGCGGGGGCGGGAGATACGCAGTATTTT.

Comments on this clone: The CDR3 carries no conserved terminal phenylalanine or tryptophan, so it likely arises from a read error. The limits of the CDR3 on the DNA are not certain, so only TCRdb's listed CDR3 is given. This chain joins TRBV7-3 and TRBJ2-7. Including both end residues, the CDR3 is 10 amino acids long. From germline, CDR1 is SGHTA and CDR2 FQGTGA. The CDR3 reads CASSQDLILG.

The genes are TRBV7-2 and TRBJ1-6, with D hard to call. V dropped 3 bases and J dropped 6 bases, with 6 bases sitting between them. The CDR3 runs 13 residues. Germline V gene data show CDR1 as SGHTA and CDR2 as FQGNSA. The CDR3 coding sequence is TGTGCCAGCAGCTTCGGGTCTAATTCACCCCTCCACTTT. This sequence encodes CASSFGSNSPLHF.

The chain links TRBV19 to TRBJ2-4, with 8 nucleotides matching TRBD1. The CDR3 extends over 20 amino acids. Looked up from germline, CDR1 is LNHDA and CDR2 is SQIVND (reference sequence). V was clipped by 5 bases and J by 1 base; unmatched bases: 19. The CDR3 DNA reads TGTGCCAGTAGTCTATATGGGACAGGTAACAGGGTGTCCGCCAAAAACATTCAGTACTTC. This codes for CASSLYGTGNRVSAKNIQYF.

This clone was counted a single time. CDR3 sequence reads: CASSAGTGLRETQYF. CDR3 in DNA: TGTGCCAGCAGCGCCGGGACAGGGCTGAGAGAGACCCAGTACTTC. V gene TRBV14 combines with J gene TRBJ2-5, with TRBD1 matching over 9 bases. CDR3 size: 15 residues. J was trimmed by 4 bases and V by 5 bases; bases with no gene match: 8. In germline, CDR1 is SGHDN, CDR2 FVKESK.

This clone was seen a handful of times. The CDR3 region has the DNA TGCGCCAGCAGCTTCGGAGGGCCGCAGTCGTCCTATAATTCACCCCTCCACTTT. Translation: CASSFGGPQSSYNSPLHF. The chain recombines TRBV5-1 with TRBJ1-6; D not certain. The CDR3 sequence is 18 residues long. Per germline, CDR1 SGHRS and CDR2 YFSETQ. The V end was cut by 2 bases, the J end by 1 base, with 16 bases between.

CDR3 coding DNA: TGCGCCAGCAGTTTCAACACCCCCGGGGGTGAAAAACTGTTTTTT. It yields the protein CASSFNTPGGEKLFF. The chain carries TRBV5-1 and TRBJ1-4; TRBD1 is a possible D gene (5 bases). The CDR3 is 15 residues long. Germline CDR1 is SGHRS and CDR2 is YFSETQ. Deletions cut 5 bases from V and 7 bases from J, with 18 bases between.

The J gene is TRBJ2-2, the V gene TRBV5-1; possibly TRBD1 for D (6 bases). V was pared by 4 bases and J by 3 bases, with 10 bases between. The CDR3 is made up of 14 amino acids. The germline V gene encodes CDR1 SGHRS and CDR2 YFSETQ. CDR3 bases: TGCGCCAGCAGCAGACGGACAGACACCGGGGAGCTGTTTTTT. Translation gives CASSRRTDTGELFF.

Only one count was recorded for this clone. The V call is TRBV5-4, the J call TRBJ2-2; D is unresolved. The CDR3 runs to 12 residues. Germline CDR1 SGHNT, CDR2 YYREEE (reference sequence). The germline V and J ends were trimmed by 0 bases and 6 bases, with 3 bases remaining between them. CDR3 nucleotide sequence: TGTGCCAGCAGCTTGGGGCCCGGGGAGCTGTTTTTT. Protein product: CASSLGPGELFF.

The J gene is TRBJ2-3, the V gene TRBV12-5; 8 bases agree with TRBD2. The trim removed 4 bases at V and 4 bases at J, leaving 10 bases unmatched. Germline-derived CDR1 and CDR2 are LGHNT and FRNRAP. There are 16 residues in the CDR3. CDR3 DNA sequence: TGTGCTAGTGGTTCCGGCTTAGCGGGGAGGGCAGATACGCAGTATTTT. It encodes CASGSGLAGRADTQYF.

The chain is built from TRBV5-1 and TRBJ1-5, with no clear D. Trimming took 0 bases from V and 5 from J, leaving 15 bases between them. The CDR3 contains 16 residues. Germline V gives CDR1 SGHRS, CDR2 YFSETQ. The DNA for the CDR3 is TGCGCCAGCAGCTTGGCCGGTAGGGTGGGCGATCAGCCCCAGCATTTT. Amino acid sequence: CASSLAGRVGDQPQHF. Complete variable domain (other parts from reference TRBV5-1 and TRBJ1-5): KAGVTQTPRYLIKTRGQQVTLSCSPISGHRSVSWYQQTPGQGLQFLFEYFSETQRNKGNFPGRFSGRQFSNSRSEMNVSTLELGDSALYLCASSLAGRVGDQPQHFGDGTRLSIL.

This clone is a singleton in its sample. This chain connects TRBV19 to TRBJ1-1; 7 nucleotides agree with TRBD1. The V gene end was trimmed by 4 bases and the J gene end by 3 bases; junction bases not matched to a gene: 5. The germline gives CDR1 LNHDA, CDR2 SQIVND (reference sequence). The CDR3 runs 14 residues. CDR3 sequence: CASSRRQGDTEAFF. The CDR3 DNA is TGTGCCAGTAGTAGAAGACAGGGCGACACTGAAGCTTTCTTT.

The chain employs TRBV24-1 and TRBJ2-1; D is unresolved. The CDR3 extends over 12 amino acids. V dropped 4 bases and J dropped 9 bases, with 9 bases sitting between them. From germline, CDR1 is KGHDR and CDR2 SFDVKD. The CDR3 bases are TGTGCCACCAGTGACCCGTGGGGTGAGCAGTTCTTC. Translating gives CATSDPWGEQFF.

This clone was observed a handful of times. V usage is TRBV6-5 and J usage is TRBJ1-1; 7 bases are a match to TRBD1. The trim removed 5 bases at V and 4 bases at J, leaving 4 bases unmatched. Per the germline V gene, CDR1 is MNHEY and CDR2 is SVGAGI. The CDR3 covers 13 residues. The CDR3 reads CASSKQGVTEAFF. CDR3 in DNA: TGTGCCAGCAGTAAGCAGGGGGTCACTGAAGCTTTCTTT.

This chain joins TRBV12-5 and TRBJ1-2; 9 nucleotides agree with TRBD1. Per germline, CDR1 LGHNT and CDR2 FRNRAP. This CDR3 has 14 amino acids. Trimming removed 2 bases from V and 6 bases from J; junction bases left unmatched: 4. The CDR3 here is CASGLLQGANGYTF. CDR3 sequence (DNA): TGTGCTAGTGGTTTGCTACAGGGGGCTAATGGCTACACCTTC.

V and J are TRBV6-5 and TRBJ1-1; unclear D gene. Germline CDR1 and CDR2: MNHEY and SVGAGI. Between the trimmed V and J ends, which lost 7 bases and 1 base, there was a span of 10 bases. This CDR3 contains 13 residues. The CDR3 reads CASTPWGNTEAFF. DNA for the CDR3: TGTGCCAGCACCCCGTGGGGGAACACTGAAGCTTTCTTT.

The table lists this clone with a count of one. The chain has TRBV7-2 and TRBJ1-1, with 7 bases matching TRBD1. The CDR3 contains 14 residues. Germline V gene sequence: CDR1 SGHTA, CDR2 FQGNSA. The J segment lost 1 base and the V segment lost 6 bases, leaving 5 bases of the junction unmatched. CDR3 in amino acids: CASRRGTENTEAFF. The CDR3 coding sequence is TGTGCCAGCAGACGGGGGACAGAGAACACTGAAGCTTTCTTT. Using reference TRBV7-2 and TRBJ1-1 for the parts outside the CDR3, the full variable domain is GAGVSQSPSNKVTEKGKDVELRCDPISGHTALYWYRQSLGQGLEFLIYFQGNSAPDKSGLPSDRFSAERTGGSVSTLTIQRTQQEDSAVYLCASRRGTENTEAFFGQGTRLTVV.

This clone was counted only a few times. The V call is TRBV3-1 (or the pseudogene TRBV3-2), the J call TRBJ1-4; tentative D call: TRBD1 (6 bases). This CDR3 is built from 15 residues. Germline CDR1 is LGHDT and CDR2 is YNNKEL (reference sequence). V was trimmed by 6 bases and J by 2 bases, leaving 13 bases between them. CDR3 region: CASSHAQGTNEKLFF. The CDR3 DNA reads as TGTGCCAGCAGTCACGCCCAGGGGACTAATGAAAAACTGTTTTTT.

V and J are TRBV6-1 and TRBJ1-2; TRBD1 matches at 7 bases. Trimming took 4 bases from V and 8 from J; bases not matched to a gene: 16. The CDR3 contains 16 residues. CDR1 and CDR2 from the germline V gene are MNHNS and SASEGT. DNA of the CDR3: TGTGCCAGCAGTGGCATCCGGGACAGAGATCTAAGAGGCTACACCTTC. It is translated as CASSGIRDRDLRGYTF.

This chain links TRBV11-2 with TRBJ2-5, with TRBD2 matching 9 bases. The germline V gene encodes CDR1 SGHAT and CDR2 FQNNGV. The CDR3 totals 16 residues. With V trimmed by 3 bases and J by 2 bases, 7 bases remained unmatched. CDR3 residues: CASSFGAGGPQETQYF. CDR3 nucleotide sequence: TGTGCCAGCAGCTTCGGAGCGGGGGGACCACAAGAGACCCAGTACTTC.

The V call is TRBV3-1 (or the pseudogene TRBV3-2), the J call TRBJ1-1; the D gene is possibly TRBD1 (5 bases). The germline CDR1 and CDR2 sequences are LGHDT and YNNKEL (reference sequence). The CDR3 has 14 amino acids. Trimming pared 2 bases from V and 5 bases from J, leaving 12 bases between. CDR3 sequence: CASSQRPGRTEAFF. The CDR3 nucleotides read TGTGCCAGCAGCCAACGGCCGGGGCGAACTGAAGCTTTCTTT.

J is TRBJ1-1 and V is TRBV29-1; 7 bases fit TRBD1. Trimming cost V 3 bases and J 4 bases; bases outside gene matches: 2. This CDR3 spans 12 amino acids. Per the germline V gene, CDR1 is SQVTM and CDR2 is ANQGSEA. CDR3 in amino acids: CSVDPGGTEAFF. The CDR3 DNA is TGCAGCGTTGATCCAGGGGGCACTGAAGCTTTCTTT. The entire variable domain, with the rest obtained from reference TRBV29-1 and TRBJ1-1, is as follows: SAVISQKPSRDICQRGTSLTIQCQVDSQVTMMFWYRQQPGQSLTLIATANQGSEATYESGFVIDKFPISRPNLTFSTLTVSNMSPEDSSIYLCSVDPGGTEAFFGQGTRLTVV.

The chain recombines TRBV30 with TRBJ1-4, with 8 bases that match TRBD1. With 3 bases clipped from V and 8 bases from J, the junction kept 11 bases outside the gene matches. The germline V gene encodes CDR1 GTSNPN and CDR2 SVGIG (reference sequence). CDR3 length equals 15 residues. CDR3 bases: TGTGCCTGGAGCCTCAGACAGGGGAGGGGGGAAAAACTGTTTTTT. Its protein product is CAWSLRQGRGEKLFF.

V and J are TRBV6-5 and TRBJ1-1, with 8 bases aligning to TRBD1. Germline CDR1 is MNHEY and CDR2 is SVGAGI. The CDR3 is made up of 14 amino acids. V shed 3 bases and J 3 bases; nucleotides not matched to a gene: 3. This CDR3 reads CASSYTGGDTEAFF. The CDR3 region has the DNA TGTGCCAGCAGTTATACAGGGGGTGACACTGAAGCTTTCTTT.

This clone was detected once. This rearrangement joins TRBV7-9 to TRBJ2-1; D may correspond to TRBD1 or TRBD2 (5 bases each). Germline V gene sequence: CDR1 SEHNR, CDR2 FQNEAQ (reference sequence). This CDR3 is built from 11 residues. Trimming took 5 bases from V and 9 from J, leaving 8 bases between them. For the CDR3, the DNA is TGTGCCAGCAGCCCTGGGGGTGAGCAGTTCTTC. Amino acid sequence: CASSPGGEQFF.

The chain couples TRBV18 to TRBJ1-1; no definite D call. This CDR3 comprises 15 residues. Germline V lookup: CDR1 KGHSH, CDR2 LQKENI. With 3 bases removed from V and 4 bases from J, the gap between germline ends came to 15 bases. The CDR3 DNA reads TGTGCCAGCTCACCCCCCGTCGGACGCCTCACTGAAGCTTTCTTT. Amino acid sequence: CASSPPVGRLTEAFF.

The CDR3: CASSASYEQYF. The CDR3, as DNA: TGTGCCAGCAGCGCCTCCTACGAGCAGTACTTC. V gene TRBV3-1 (or the pseudogene TRBV3-2) combines with J gene TRBJ2-7; D gene uncertain. V dropped 5 bases and J dropped 0 bases, with 2 bases sitting between them. The germline V gene encodes CDR1 LGHDT and CDR2 YNNKEL (reference sequence). CDR3 length: 11 amino acids.

The genes are TRBV3-1 (or the pseudogene TRBV3-2) and TRBJ2-2; TRBD2 matches 11 bases. Per the germline V gene, CDR1 is LGHDT and CDR2 is YNNKEL (reference sequence). The CDR3 extends over 15 amino acids. V dropped 6 bases and J dropped 4; count of bases not matched to a gene: 4. In DNA, the CDR3 is TGTGCCAGCAGATTTAGCGGGGGGGCCACCGGGGAGCTGTTTTTT. Amino acid sequence: CASRFSGGATGELFF.

This clone is a singleton in its sample. Compared with germline, one end of the junction differs, possibly owing to a read error. The J gene is TRBJ2-3, the V gene TRBV5-1, with 13 bases fitting TRBD2. From germline, CDR1 is SGHRS and CDR2 YFSETQ. The CDR3 is 14 residues long. CDR3 sequence (DNA): TGCGCCCGCAGCGGGGGACTAGCGGGGGATACGCAGTATTTT. Its translation is CARSGGLAGDTQYF.

This rearrangement joins TRBV4-2 to TRBJ1-6; 8 nucleotides agree with TRBD1. The CDR3 runs 14 residues. CDR1 is LGHNA, CDR2 YNFKEQ, per germline. After removal of 4 bases from V and 8 bases from J, the junction contained 4 bases not matched to a gene. As DNA, the CDR3 is TGTGCCAGCAGCCGAGACAGGGGCGATTCACCCCTCCACTTT. Protein sequence: CASSRDRGDSPLHF.

The rearrangement uses TRBV24-1 and TRBJ2-2, with D hard to call. The CDR3 runs 16 residues. Trimming stripped 2 bases from V and 4 bases from J, with 13 bases between. Germline lookup yields CDR1 KGHDR and CDR2 SFDVKD. The CDR3, as DNA: TGTGCCACCAGTGATTCCGCTCACGGATTCACCGGGGAGCTGTTTTTT. It yields the protein CATSDSAHGFTGELFF.

The gene calls are TRBV9 and TRBJ2-6; unclear D gene. CDR3 length: 18 amino acids. Trimming took 2 bases from V and 0 from J, leaving 15 bases between them. CDR1 SGDLS and CDR2 YYNGEE come from the germline V gene. The DNA for the CDR3 is TGTGCCAGCAGCGTGCAGGTGTCAAGGGTCTCTGGGGCCAACGTCCTGACTTTC. Encoded protein: CASSVQVSRVSGANVLTF.